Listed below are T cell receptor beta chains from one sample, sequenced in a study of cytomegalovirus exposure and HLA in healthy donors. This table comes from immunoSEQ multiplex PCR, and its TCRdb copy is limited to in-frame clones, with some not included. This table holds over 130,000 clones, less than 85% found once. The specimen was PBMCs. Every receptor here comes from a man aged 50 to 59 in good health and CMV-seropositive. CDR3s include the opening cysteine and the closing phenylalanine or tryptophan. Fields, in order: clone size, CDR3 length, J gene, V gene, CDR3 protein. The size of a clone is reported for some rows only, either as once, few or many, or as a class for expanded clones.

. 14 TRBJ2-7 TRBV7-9 CASSPQGGDYEQYF
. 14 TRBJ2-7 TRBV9 CASSATDYSYEQYF
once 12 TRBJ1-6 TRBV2 CASGGQGGIPHF
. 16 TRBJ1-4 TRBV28 CASSYPFTRANEKLFF
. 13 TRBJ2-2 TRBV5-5 CAMGTGNTGELFF
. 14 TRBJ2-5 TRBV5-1 CASSGSTGVETQYF
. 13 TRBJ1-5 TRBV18 CASSPDRGQPQHF
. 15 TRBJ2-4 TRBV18 CASSPAGTGEGIQYF
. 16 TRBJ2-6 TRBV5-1 CASSSVSRSGANVLTF
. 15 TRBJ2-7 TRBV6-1 CASSAGTSVSYEQYF
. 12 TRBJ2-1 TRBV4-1 CASSQVSSEQFF
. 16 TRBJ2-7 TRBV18 CASSPTLPSGGGEQYF
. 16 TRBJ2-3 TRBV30 CAMPREGAGTGDTQYF
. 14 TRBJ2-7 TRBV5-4 CASSSGQDSYEQYF
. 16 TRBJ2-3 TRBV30 CAWSIGGTGERDTQYF
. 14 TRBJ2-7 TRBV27 CASKMDRAFYEQYF
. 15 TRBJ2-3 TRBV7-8 CASSLRTSGTDTQYF
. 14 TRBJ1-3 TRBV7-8 CASSPDRSGNTIYF
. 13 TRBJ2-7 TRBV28 CASSNDIGGEQYF
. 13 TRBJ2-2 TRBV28 CASSTGYTGELFF
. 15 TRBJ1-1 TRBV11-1 CASSLSPDSYTEAFF
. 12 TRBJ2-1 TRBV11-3 CASSKEGNEQFF
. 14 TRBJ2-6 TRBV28 CASTRDSGANVLTF
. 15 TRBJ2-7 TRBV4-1 CASSQEGGFPYEQYF
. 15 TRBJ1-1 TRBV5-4 CASSSRETGGTEAFF
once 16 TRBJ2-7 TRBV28 CASSFPAGDRDYEQYF
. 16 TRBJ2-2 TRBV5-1 CASSLLDSSNTGELFF
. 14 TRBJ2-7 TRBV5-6 CASSLLQVNYEQYF
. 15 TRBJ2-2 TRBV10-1 CASSSTSGNTGELFF
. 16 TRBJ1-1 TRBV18 CASSPTPRNMNTEAFF
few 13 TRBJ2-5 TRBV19 CASSITGGETQYF
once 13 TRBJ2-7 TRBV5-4 CASSRDRAYEQYF
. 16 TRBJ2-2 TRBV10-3 CAIMEVSGRAPGELFF
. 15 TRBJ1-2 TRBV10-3 CAISESQDRGHGYTF
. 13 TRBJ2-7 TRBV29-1 CSVALSGSYEQYF
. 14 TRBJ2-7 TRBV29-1 CSVESGSISYEQYF
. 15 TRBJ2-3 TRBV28 CASRFPSGGGDTQYF
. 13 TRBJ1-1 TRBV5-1 CASSIAGSTEAFF
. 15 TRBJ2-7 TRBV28 CASSSVAGGSYEQYF
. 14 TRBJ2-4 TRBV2 CASSELRTGSAPYF
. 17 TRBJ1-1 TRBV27 CASSKAYRGQKNTEAFF
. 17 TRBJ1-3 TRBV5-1 CASSLSPSSLTGNTIYF
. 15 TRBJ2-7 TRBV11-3 CASSLEFGSGYEQYF
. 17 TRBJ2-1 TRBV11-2 CASSLAILRLPLNEQFF
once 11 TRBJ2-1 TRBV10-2 CASSMDREQFF
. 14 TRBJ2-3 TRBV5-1 CASSPGQGQYTQYF
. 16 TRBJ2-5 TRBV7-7 CASSLAGTGDGETQYF
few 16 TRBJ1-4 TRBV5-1 CASSLDREKTNEKLFF
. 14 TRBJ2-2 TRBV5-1 CASSFGNLAGELFF
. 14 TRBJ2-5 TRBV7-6 CASSFSGGGETQYF
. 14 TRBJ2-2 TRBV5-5 CASSWTGLSGELFF
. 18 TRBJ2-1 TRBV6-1 CASSDFTGGLGRFLEQFF
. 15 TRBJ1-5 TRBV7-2 CASRGGPNPNQPQHF
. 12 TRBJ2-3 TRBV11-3 CASSFHTDTQYF
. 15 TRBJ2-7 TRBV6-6 CASSKPGQGEYEQYF
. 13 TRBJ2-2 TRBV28 CASSVQNTGELFF
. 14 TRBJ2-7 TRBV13 CASSLGRTPPEQYF
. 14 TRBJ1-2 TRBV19 CASSLRDSLGGYTF